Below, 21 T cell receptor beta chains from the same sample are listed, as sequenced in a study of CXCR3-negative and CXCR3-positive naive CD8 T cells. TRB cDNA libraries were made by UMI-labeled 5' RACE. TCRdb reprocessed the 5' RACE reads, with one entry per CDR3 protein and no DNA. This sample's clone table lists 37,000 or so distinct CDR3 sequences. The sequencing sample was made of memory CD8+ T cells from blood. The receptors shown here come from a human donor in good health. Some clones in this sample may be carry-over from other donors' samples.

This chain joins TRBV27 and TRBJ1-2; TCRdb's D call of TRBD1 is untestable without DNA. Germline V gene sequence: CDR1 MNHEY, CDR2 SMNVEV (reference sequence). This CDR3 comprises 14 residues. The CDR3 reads CASSSTGADYGYTF.

CDR3 sequence reads: CASGLAPTGFPGELFF. This chain uses TRBV12-5 with TRBJ2-2; the TCRdb call, TRBD1, lacks DNA for checking. The CDR3 loop spans 16 amino acids. Germline CDR1 and CDR2: LGHNT and FRNRAP.

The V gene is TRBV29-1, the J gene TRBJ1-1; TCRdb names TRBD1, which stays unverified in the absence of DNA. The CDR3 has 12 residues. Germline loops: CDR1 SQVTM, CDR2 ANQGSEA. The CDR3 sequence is CSVATDNTEAFF.

The chain's CDR3 is CASSLDRTTDTQYF. The chain uses TRBV7-2 and TRBJ2-3; TCRdb's D call of TRBD1 is untestable without DNA. This CDR3 has 14 residues. Per the germline V gene, CDR1 is SGHTA and CDR2 is FQGNSA.

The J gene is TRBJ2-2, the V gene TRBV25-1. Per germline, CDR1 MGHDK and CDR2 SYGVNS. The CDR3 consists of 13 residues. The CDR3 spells CASSEGFNGELFF.

The chain's CDR3 is CSARDIQGPSYNEQFF. The J gene is TRBJ2-1, the V gene TRBV20-1; the TCRdb call, TRBD1, lacks DNA for checking. Per the germline V gene, CDR1 is DFQATT and CDR2 is SNEGSKA (reference sequence). The CDR3 covers 16 residues.

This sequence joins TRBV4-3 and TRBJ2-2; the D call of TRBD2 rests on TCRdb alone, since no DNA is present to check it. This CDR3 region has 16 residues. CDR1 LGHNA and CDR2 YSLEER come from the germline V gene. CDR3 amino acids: CASSHTRTVNTGELFF.

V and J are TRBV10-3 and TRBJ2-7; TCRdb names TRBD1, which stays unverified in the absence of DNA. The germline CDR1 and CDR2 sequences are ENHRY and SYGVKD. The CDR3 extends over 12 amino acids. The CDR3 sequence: CAITKGAHEQYF.

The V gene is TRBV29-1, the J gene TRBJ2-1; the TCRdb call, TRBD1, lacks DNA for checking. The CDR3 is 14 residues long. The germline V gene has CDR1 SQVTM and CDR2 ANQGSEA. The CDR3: CSVEGGLDTNEQFF.

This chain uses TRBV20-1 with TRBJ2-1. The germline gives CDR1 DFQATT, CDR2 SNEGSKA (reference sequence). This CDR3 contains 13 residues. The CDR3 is CSARSGTYNEQFF.

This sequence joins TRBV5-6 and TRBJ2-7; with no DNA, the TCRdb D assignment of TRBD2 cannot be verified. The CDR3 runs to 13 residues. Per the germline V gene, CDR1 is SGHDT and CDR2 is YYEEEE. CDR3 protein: CASSLQSRYEQYF.

CDR3 sequence reads: CASSQGEETGELFF. The chain joins TRBV4-3 to TRBJ2-2; TCRdb proposes TRBD2, but this gene call is untestable without DNA. This CDR3 is built from 14 residues. Germline V gene sequence: CDR1 LGHNA, CDR2 YSLEER.

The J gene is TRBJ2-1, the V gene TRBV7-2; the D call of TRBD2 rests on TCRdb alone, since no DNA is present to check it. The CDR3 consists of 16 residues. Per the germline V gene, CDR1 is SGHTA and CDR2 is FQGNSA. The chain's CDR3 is CASSFGGLVVYNEQFF.

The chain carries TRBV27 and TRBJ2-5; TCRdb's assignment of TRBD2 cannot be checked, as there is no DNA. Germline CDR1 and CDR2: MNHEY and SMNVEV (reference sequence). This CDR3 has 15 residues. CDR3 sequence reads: CASSRLAGDQETQYF.

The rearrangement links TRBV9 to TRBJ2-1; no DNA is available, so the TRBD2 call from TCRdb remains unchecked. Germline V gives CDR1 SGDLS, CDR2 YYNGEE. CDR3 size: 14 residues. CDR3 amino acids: CASSVELAGNEQFF.

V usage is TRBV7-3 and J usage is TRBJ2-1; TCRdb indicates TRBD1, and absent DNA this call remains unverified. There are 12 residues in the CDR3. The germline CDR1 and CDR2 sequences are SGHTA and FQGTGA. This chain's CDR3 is CASSSGQTEQFF.

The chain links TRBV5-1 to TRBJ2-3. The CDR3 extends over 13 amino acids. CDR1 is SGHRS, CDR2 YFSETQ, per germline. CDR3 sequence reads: CASSPVPTDTQYF.

The CDR3: CASSLGSGGNNEQFF. J is TRBJ2-1 and V is TRBV7-2; TCRdb names TRBD2, which stays unverified in the absence of DNA. CDR3 length: 15 residues. Per the germline V gene, CDR1 is SGHTA and CDR2 is FQGNSA.

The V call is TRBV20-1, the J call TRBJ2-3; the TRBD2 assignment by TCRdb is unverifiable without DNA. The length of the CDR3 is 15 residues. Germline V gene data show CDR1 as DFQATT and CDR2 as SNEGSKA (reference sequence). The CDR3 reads CSARSSGGARDTQYF.

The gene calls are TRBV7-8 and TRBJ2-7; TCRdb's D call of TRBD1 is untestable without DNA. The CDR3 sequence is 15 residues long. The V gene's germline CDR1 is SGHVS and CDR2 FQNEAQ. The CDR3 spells CASSLTVPSSYEQYF.

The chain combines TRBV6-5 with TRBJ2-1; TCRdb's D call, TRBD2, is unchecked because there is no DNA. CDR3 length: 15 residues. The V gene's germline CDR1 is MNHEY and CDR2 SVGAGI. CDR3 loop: CASSYDGGGNNEQFF.